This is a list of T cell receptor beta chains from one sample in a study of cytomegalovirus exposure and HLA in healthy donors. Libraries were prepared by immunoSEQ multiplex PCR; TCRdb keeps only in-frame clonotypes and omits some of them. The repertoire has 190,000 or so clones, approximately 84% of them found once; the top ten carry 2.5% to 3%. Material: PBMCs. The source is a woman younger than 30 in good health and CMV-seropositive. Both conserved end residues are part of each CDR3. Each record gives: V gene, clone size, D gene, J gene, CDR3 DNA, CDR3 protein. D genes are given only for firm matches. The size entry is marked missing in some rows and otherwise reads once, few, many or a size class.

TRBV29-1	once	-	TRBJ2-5	TGCAGCGTTAGACAAGCAGAGACCCAGTACTTC	CSVRQAETQYF
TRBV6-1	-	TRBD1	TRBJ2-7	TGTGCCAGCAGTGACGTGACAGGGTTTCTCTACGAGCAGTACTTC	CASSDVTGFLYEQYF
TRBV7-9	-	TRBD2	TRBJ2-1	TGTGCCAGCAGCTTGATCGGGGGGAACTCCTACAATGAGCAGTTCTTC	CASSLIGGNSYNEQFF
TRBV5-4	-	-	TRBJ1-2	TGTGCCAGCAGCCAACCGGGGAGGATCTATGGCTACACCTTC	CASSQPGRIYGYTF
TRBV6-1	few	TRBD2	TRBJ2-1	TGTGCCAGCAGTGGGAGCTCTAGCGGGGACCCCAGCAATGAGCAGTTCTTC	CASSGSSSGDPSNEQFF
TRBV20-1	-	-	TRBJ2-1	TGCAGTGCTAGAGTCGTTAATGAGCAGTTCTTC	CSARVVNEQFF
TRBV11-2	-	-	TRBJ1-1	TGTGCCAGCAGCTCTACTATGAACACTGAAGCTTTCTTT	CASSSTMNTEAFF
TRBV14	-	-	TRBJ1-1	TGTGCCAGCAGCCAAGAATCCCCCAGGGCTGAAGCTTTCTTT	CASSQESPRAEAFF
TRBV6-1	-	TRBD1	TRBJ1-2	TGTGCCAGCAGTGAAACGTCGCAGGGGGTAAGCTACACCTTC	CASSETSQGVSYTF
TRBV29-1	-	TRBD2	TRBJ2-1	TGCAGCGGCGCCGGGACTAGCCGGAACAGTAATGAGCAGTTCTTC	CSGAGTSRNSNEQFF
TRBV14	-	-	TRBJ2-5	TGTGCCAGCAGCCAAGGAAGGAGGTTGGAGACCCAGTACTTC	CASSQGRRLETQYF
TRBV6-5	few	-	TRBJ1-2	TGTGCCAGCAGTTACCTCGGAGGGAACTATGGCTACACCTTC	CASSYLGGNYGYTF
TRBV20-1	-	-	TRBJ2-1	TGCAGTGCTCCATCCACGGAGGGGCAGTTCTTC	CSAPSTEGQFF
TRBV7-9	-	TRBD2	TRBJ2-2	TGTGCCAGCAGCTGGAGGGGGACTAGTTGGCAGGCCGGGGAGCTGTTTTTT	CASSWRGTSWQAGELFF
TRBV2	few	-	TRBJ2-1	TGTGCCACCGTAGCCCGTGAGCAGTTCTTC	CATVAREQFF
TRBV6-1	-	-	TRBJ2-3	TGTGCCAGCAGTGAACGGGGAAGGGCCACAGATACGCAGTATTTT	CASSERGRATDTQYF
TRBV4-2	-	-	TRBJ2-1	TGTGCCAGCAGCTCCCACGCCGCACAGTTCAATGAGCAGTTCTTC	CASSSHAAQFNEQFF